This entry concerns a single T cell receptor beta chain. Its antigen remains undetermined. Base qualities are not at hand, and no much larger clone is one base apart. The data belong to a study of shared clonotypes between healthy human individuals (dated by TCRdb to about 2020). Background on the whole study: Two women and three men aged 18 to 49 years were included in the cohort. For each donor, CD4 naive and CD4 memory were each given three plates, CD8 naive was given two plates, and CD8 memory was given one plate. To estimate repertoire size and how much clonotypes are shared between individuals, the study performed deep sequencing of blood TCR repertoires from a few healthy adults. To increase sequencing depth and limit assay-specific biases, different laboratories used diverse techniques to prepare libraries and sequence TCR repertoires. Per donor, leukapheresis produced somewhere between about 0.94 and 9.5 billion PBMCs.

The germline ends are 9 bases apart after V is trimmed by 6 bases and J by 3 bases. The germline V gene specifies SNHLY as CDR1 and FYNNEI as CDR2. Reading from cysteine to phenylalanine, the CDR3 counts 13 amino acids. CDR3 DNA only is kept here, 39 bases in frame from base 1. CD8 naive samples consisted of CD45RO-negative cells that were positively selected for CCR7, yielding a CD45RA+CCR7+ population without TemRA cells. Donors were healthy HIV-negative adults with no recently reported acute infections or vaccinations. Every donor was a Caucasian adult living in Nashville, Tennessee, USA. Blood was obtained by leukapheresis, after which PBMCs were separated by Ficoll-Histopaque density gradient centrifugation and cryopreserved in liquid nitrogen vapor phase. Analytical flow cytometry was used to check the purity and quantity of each magnetically sorted T cell population. Genomic DNA was isolated from each sorted fraction and quantified by UV absorbance on a Nanodrop 2000c.

TCR CDR3 regions were amplified from genomic DNA by multiplex PCR using the deep immunoSEQ assay. Genomic DNA extracted from each cell subset was distributed evenly over all wells of several immunoSEQ 96-well plates, and each plate served as one replicate. For sorted subsets, roughly 200 ng of genomic DNA, equivalent to around 29,000 T cell genomes, went into each replicate PCR. Purified libraries were measured with a Qubit 3.0 fluorometer, size-checked on a Bioanalyzer 2100, and measured again with the KAPA Library Quantification kit. Every immunoSEQ 96-well plate was sequenced on a dedicated single-read 150-cycle Illumina NextSeq 550 flow cell. For the original study's pipeline: Because the immunoSEQ output included only junctional sequences and no quality scores, the filtering could not be the same as the filtering used for full-length reads. To assign V/J genes and CDR3, sequences were annotated against IMGT germline references using PyIR, a Python wrapper for IgBLAST v1.9. Reads were filtered out if the reads had weak V/J assignments (E-value above 1e-6), no CDR3, stop codons, out-of-frame junctions, or ambiguous translated residues. V3J clonotypes were defined as sequences sharing the same inferred V gene, J gene, and CDR3 amino acid sequence. To compute the percentage overlap between repertoires, the number of shared unique clonotypes was divided by the size of the smaller repertoire. RTK rarefaction, the Chao1 estimator, and Recon v2.1 estimates of unobserved clonotypes were used to assess repertoire richness. OLGA was used to compute generation probabilities for all TCRbeta clonotypes that the gDNA method yielded from a handful of donors. TCRdb obtained this table from immuneACCESS and retained in-frame rearrangements with V and J assigned. These tables miss some clones; where compared with another copy, unresolved V genes account for less than half of the shortfall, and the remainder is unexplained. The V and J calls and clone size are taken from that table; D and trimming were inferred from the DNA. The table for this sample lists some 2,000,000 clones; about 94% of them were counted only once. The ten largest clones capture 1% to 1.3% of the sample.

The study at large found these results: Sampling was restricted to blood, and TCR repertoires in tissues likely differ from the TCR repertoires found in blood. Pairwise subsampling led to the expectation that sequencing depth would affect the degree of clonotype sharing among donors. Estimated clonotype richness was generally larger for naive than for memory subsets. Roughly 5% of naive CD4, 3% to 3.5% of naive CD8, roughly 2.4% of memory CD4, and 0.4% of memory CD8 clonotypes were shared across several donors. Because the study included only a small number of donors, the genetic and exposure-history diversity represented was limited. Compared with non-shared clonotypes, the clonotypes found in all four sorted-subset donors had higher generation probabilities. Incomplete sequencing was indicated by rarefaction of sorted-subset datasets, despite the large sequencing depth.

Sequences were obtained from naive CD8+ T cells sorted from blood. Reading the label with the study, this specimen's cell subset or site is: CD45RA+CCR7+. The V gene is TRBV2 and the J gene is TRBJ2-1; the D gene identity is not certain. This receptor was taken from a man younger than 35 in good health. The CDR3 protein: CASSVSHYNEQFF. The DNA is as follows: TGTGCCAGCAGCGTAAGTCACTACAATGAGCAGTTCTTC.